The sample holds many counts of the clone carrying this T cell receptor (beta chain). Time point meaning: pre-sensitization, week 0. Treatment: therapeutic diphenylcyclopropenone sensitization with weekly scalp DPC. The data were obtained in a study of human T cells and chemical hapten exposure. The overall study: On about 2 cm by about 2 cm of upper inner arm skin, sensitization was performed with 2% DPC. Mainly, slight library volume differences in the pool made TCR yields vary.

Library preparation tagged each individual cDNA molecule with a unique molecular identifier. TCRdb called the RACE reads again in MiXCR, with one record for every CDR3 protein. The sample shows under 300,000 distinct CDR3 sequences, around 7.7% of them seen only once. This CDR3 region has 14 residues. CDR1 and CDR2 from the germline V gene are LGHNA and YSLEER. Deletions cut 3 bases from V and 5 bases from J, with 13 bases between. The sample was whole blood, taken in connection with sensitization to the hapten diphenylcyclopropenone (DPC). The source of this sequence is a man aged 18 to 30 with alopecia areata. Some clones in this sample may be carry-over from other donors' samples. The chain is built from TRBV4-3 and TRBJ1-1; D not resolved. CDR3 sequence (DNA): TGCGCCAGCAGCCACAAGGTAGACGGGACTGAAGCTTTCTTT. This codes for CASSHKVDGTEAFF.